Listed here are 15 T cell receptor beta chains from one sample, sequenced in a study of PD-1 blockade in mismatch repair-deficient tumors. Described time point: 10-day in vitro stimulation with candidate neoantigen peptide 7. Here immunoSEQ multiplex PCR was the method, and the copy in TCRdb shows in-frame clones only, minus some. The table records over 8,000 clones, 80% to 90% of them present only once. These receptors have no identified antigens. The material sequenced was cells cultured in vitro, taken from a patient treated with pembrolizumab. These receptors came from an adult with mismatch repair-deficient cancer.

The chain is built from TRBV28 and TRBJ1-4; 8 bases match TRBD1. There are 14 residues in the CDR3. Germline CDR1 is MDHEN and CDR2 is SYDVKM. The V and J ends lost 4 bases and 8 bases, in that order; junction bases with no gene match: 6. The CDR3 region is CASSYPDRGEKLFF. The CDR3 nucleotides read TGTGCCAGCAGTTACCCCGACAGGGGCGAAAAACTGTTTTTT. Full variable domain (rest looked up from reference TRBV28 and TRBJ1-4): DVKVTQSSRYLVKRTGEKVFLECVQDMDHENMFWYRQDPGLGLRLIYFSYDVKMKEKGDIPEGYSVSREKKERFSLILESASTNQTSMYLCASSYPDRGEKLFFGSGTQLSVL.

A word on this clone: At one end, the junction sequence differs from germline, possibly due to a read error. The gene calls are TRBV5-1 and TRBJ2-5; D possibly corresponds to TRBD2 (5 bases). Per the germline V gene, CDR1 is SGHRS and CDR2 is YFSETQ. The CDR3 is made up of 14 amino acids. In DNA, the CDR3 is TGCGCCAGCAGCTTGGAGGGCAGAGAAGCGGCAAGGGACTTC. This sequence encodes CASSLEGREAARDF.

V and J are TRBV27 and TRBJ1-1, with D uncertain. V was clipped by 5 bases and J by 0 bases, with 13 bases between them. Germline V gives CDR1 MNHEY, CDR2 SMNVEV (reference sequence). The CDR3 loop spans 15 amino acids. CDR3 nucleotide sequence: TGTGCCAGCAGTCGGACGCCGCCGATGAACACTGAAGCTTTCTTT. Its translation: CASSRTPPMNTEAFF.

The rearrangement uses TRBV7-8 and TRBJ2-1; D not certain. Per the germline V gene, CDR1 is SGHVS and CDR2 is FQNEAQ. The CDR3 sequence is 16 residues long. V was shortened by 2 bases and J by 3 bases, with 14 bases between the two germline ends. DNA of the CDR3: TGTGCCAGCAGCTTAAACAGTGCCAGTTACTACAATGAGCAGTTCTTC. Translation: CASSLNSASYYNEQFF.

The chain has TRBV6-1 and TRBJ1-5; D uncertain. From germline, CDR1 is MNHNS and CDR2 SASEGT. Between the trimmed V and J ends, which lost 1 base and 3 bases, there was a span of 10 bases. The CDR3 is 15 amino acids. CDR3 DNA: TGTGCCAGCAGTGAAGGTGAGGTGAACAATCAGCCCCAGCATTTT. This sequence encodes CASSEGEVNNQPQHF.

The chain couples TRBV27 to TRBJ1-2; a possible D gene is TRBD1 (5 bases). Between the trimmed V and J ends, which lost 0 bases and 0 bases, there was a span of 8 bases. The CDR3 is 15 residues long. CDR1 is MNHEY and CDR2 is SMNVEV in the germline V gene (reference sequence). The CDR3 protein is CASSLSKDTNYGYTF. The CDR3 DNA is TGTGCCAGCAGTTTATCGAAGGACACTAACTATGGCTACACCTTC.

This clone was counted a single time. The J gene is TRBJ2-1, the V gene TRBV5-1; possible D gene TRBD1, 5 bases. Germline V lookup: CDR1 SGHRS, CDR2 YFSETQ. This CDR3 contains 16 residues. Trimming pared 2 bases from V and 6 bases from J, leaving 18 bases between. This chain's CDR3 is CASSFGRPRGGNEQFF. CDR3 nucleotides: TGCGCCAGCAGCTTCGGGCGGCCTAGGGGTGGCAATGAGCAGTTCTTC.

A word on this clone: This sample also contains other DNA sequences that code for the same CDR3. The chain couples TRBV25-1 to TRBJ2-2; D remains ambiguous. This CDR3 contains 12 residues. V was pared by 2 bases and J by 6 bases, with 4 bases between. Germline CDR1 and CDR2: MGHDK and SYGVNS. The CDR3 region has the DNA TGTGCCAGCAGTGAACTGGCCGGGGAGCTGTTTTTT. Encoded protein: CASSELAGELFF.

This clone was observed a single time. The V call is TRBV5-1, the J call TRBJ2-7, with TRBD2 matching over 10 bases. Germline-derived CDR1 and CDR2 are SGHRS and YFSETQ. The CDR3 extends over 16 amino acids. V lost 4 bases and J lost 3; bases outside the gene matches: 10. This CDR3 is CASSLPLAGAIYEQYF. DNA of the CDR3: TGCGCCAGCAGCCTTCCCCTAGCGGGAGCTATCTACGAGCAGTACTTC.

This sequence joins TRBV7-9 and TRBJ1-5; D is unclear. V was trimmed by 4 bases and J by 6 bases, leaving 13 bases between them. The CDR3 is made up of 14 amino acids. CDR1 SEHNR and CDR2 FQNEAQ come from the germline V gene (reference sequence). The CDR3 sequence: CASSSSDRAQPQHF. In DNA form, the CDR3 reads TGTGCCAGCAGCTCGTCCGATAGAGCTCAGCCCCAGCATTTT.

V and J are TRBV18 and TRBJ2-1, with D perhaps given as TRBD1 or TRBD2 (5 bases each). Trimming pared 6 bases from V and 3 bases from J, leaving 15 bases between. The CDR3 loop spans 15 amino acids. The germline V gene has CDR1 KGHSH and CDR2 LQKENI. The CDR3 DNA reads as TGTGCCAGCTCCGACGGGGCAGGGCTCTACAATGAGCAGTTCTTC. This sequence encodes CASSDGAGLYNEQFF. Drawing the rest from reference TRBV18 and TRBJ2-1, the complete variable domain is NAGVMQNPRHLVRRRGQEARLRCSPMKGHSHVYWYRQLPEEGLKFMVYLQKENIIDESGMPKERFSAEFPKEGPSILRIQQVVRGDSAAYFCASSDGAGLYNEQFFGPGTRLTVL.

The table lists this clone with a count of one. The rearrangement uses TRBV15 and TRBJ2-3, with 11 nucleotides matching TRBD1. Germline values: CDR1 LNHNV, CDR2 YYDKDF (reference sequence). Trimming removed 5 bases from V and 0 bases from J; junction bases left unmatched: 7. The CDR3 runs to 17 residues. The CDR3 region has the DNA TGTGCCACCAGCTTACCGGACAGGGGGCCTAGCACAGATACGCAGTATTTT. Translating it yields CATSLPDRGPSTDTQYF.

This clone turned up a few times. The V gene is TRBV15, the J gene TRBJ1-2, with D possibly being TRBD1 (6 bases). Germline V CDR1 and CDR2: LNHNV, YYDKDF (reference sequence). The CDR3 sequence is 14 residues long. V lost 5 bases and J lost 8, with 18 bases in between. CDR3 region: CATSGPPGHRGYTF. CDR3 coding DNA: TGTGCCACCAGCGGCCCCCCGGGACACAGGGGCTACACCTTC.

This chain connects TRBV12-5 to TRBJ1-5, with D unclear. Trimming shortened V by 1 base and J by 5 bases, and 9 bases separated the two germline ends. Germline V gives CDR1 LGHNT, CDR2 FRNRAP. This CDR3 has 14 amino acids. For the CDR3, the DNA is TGTGCTAGTGGTTTGGGGAGGGCCGATCAGCCCCAGCATTTT. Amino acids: CASGLGRADQPQHF.

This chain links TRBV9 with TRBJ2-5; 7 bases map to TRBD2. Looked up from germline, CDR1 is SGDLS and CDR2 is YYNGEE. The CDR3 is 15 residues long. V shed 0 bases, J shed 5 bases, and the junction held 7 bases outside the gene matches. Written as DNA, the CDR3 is TGTGCCAGCAGCGTAGATTTAGCGGGCAGGGAGACCCAGTACTTC. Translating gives CASSVDLAGRETQYF. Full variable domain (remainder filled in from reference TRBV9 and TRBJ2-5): DSGVTQTPKHLITATGQRVTLRCSPRSGDLSVYWYQQSLDQGLQFLIQYYNGEERAKGNILERFSAQQFPDLHSELNLSSLELGDSALYFCASSVDLAGRETQYFGPGTRLLVL.